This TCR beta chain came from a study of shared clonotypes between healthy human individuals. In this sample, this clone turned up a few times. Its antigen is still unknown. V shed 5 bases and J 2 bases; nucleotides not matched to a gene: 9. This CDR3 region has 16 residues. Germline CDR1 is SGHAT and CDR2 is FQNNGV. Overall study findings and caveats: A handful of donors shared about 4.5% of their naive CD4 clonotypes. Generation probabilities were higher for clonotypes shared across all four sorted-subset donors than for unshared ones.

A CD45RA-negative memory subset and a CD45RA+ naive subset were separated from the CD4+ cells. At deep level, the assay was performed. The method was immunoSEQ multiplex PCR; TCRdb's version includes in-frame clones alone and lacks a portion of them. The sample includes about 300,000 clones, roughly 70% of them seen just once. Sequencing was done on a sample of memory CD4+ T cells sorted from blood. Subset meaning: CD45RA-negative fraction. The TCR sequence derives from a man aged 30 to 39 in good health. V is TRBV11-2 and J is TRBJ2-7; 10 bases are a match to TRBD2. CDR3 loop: CASSLPTSGPAYEQYF. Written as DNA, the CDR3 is TGTGCCAGCAGCCTCCCGACTAGCGGGCCCGCCTACGAGCAGTACTTC. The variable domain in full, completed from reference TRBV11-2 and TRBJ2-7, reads EAGVAQSPRYKIIEKRQSVAFWCNPISGHATLYWYQQILGQGPKLLIQFQNNGVVDDSQLPKDRFSAERLKGVDSTLKIQPAKLEDSAVYLCASSLPTSGPAYEQYFGPGTRLTVT.